This entry concerns a single TCR beta chain. In its sample, this clonotype was seen a few times. It has no known antigen specificity. The sample holds no much larger clone one base away, and base qualities are not on file. The sequencer was an Illumina NovaSeq 6000. TCR cDNA was synthesized by 5'RACE template switching, which introduced a universal primer site and unique molecular identifiers. Priming of cDNA synthesis was performed from both the TCR alpha and TCR beta constant segments. Two PCR steps were used to amplify libraries, with sample barcodes and sequencing adapters being added in the second step. Libraries were sequenced on Illumina HiSeq 2500 (2x100 bp) or NovaSeq (2x150 bp). Per the authors' processing: MIGEC was used to demultiplex reads and collapse the reads into UMI consensus sequences, and MiXCR was used for V(D)J alignment. Using edgeR on replicate PBMC samples, clonotypes were called vaccine-responding if FDR was below 0.01 and the log2 fold change was above 5 up to day 15. Each bulk clonotype received a CD4 or CD8 identity based on whether the sequenced CD4 or CD8 repertoire contained that clonotype at higher abundance. TCRdb reanalyzed the raw reads on its own, using fastp at Q25 for trimming and MiXCR for clone calling, and kept in-frame beta chains. Each entry merges the rows of one CDR3 protein and shows their most common DNA and genes. Clone size and V and J calls follow TCRdb, not the original study. In all, the sample holds a few hundred thousand distinct CDR3 sequences, and around 9.3% of those were seen once. The ten largest account for around 3.1% of the sample.

This sample's treatment or condition label indicates: live attenuated yellow fever vaccine strain. PBMCs were isolated from peripheral blood using a standard Ficoll-Paque protocol. CD4 and CD8 T-cell fractions were isolated with Dynabeads CD4 and CD8 positive selection kits. TriZol was used to extract RNA from bulk PBMCs, CD4 and CD8 fractions, and dextramer-positive and dextramer-negative fractions. The CDR3, cysteine through phenylalanine, is 14 amino acids long. The sequence is cut down to CDR3 DNA, 42 bases in frame from base 1. CDR1 SGHTA and CDR2 FQGTGA were looked up in the germline V gene. Relative to germline, V is 2 bases shorter and J is 5 bases shorter, with 9 bases between their ends. This sample stems from a study of T cells after yellow fever vaccination (dated by TCRdb to the late 2010s). General notes on the study: The SMART-Seq v4 Ultra Low Input RNA kit was used to prepare libraries from fractions with low cell numbers. Bulk TCR alpha and beta repertoires were sequenced longitudinally to track T-cell clones before and after primary and booster YFV17D yellow fever vaccination. Two healthy male donors made up the cohort, one aged 18 to 29 years and the other aged 30 to 40 years. Blood was drawn at multiple timepoints before and after primary and secondary immunization, with bulk PBMC replicates and cell subsets isolated.

Overall study outcomes, separate from this receptor: After the booster, most clones that had expanded after primary vaccination were detected again (nearly 97% of CD4 and around nine tenths of CD8), suggesting broad maintenance of memory. The secondary T-cell response was weaker than the primary response but faster, peaking on day 5 instead of day 15. Because only a couple of donors were included in the study, the extent to which the findings can be generalized is limited. A small fraction of clonotypes appeared in both the CD4 and CD8 compartments, likely as a result of convergent recombination. FACS-sorted repertoires could contain abundant contaminating clonotypes from the bulk population, so computational filtering was required.

The sequence is built from TRBV7-3 and TRBJ2-2; no D segment can be confidently identified. The sample in question was CD4+ T cells sorted from PBMCs, obtained 5 days after the yellow fever booster vaccination. The sequence was collected from a man younger than 35 who received the YFV17D yellow fever vaccine. The CDR3 reads CASSLSRLTGELFF. The DNA sequence is given as TGTGCCAGCAGCTTATCCCGGTTGACCGGGGAGCTGTTTTTT.